This is a list of T cell receptor beta chains from one sample in a study of cytomegalovirus exposure and HLA in healthy donors. The protocol was immunoSEQ multiplex PCR, while the TCRdb copy is restricted to in-frame clones and leaves out a portion. This table has some 110,000 clones, more than 75% appearing once. The sequencing sample was made of PBMCs. These receptors all stem from a woman in her 40s in good health and CMV-seronegative. CDR3s include the opening cysteine and the closing phenylalanine or tryptophan. D genes are given only for firm matches. A row's size may be missing; if present it is once, few, many or a size class.

D: NA; J: TRBJ2-1; V: TRBV2; size: once; CDR3: CASSEARGLYNEQFF; DNA: TGTGCCAGCAGTGAAGCGCGCGGCCTCTACAATGAGCAGTTCTTC
D: NA; J: TRBJ1-2; V: TRBV5-5; size: NA; CDR3: CASSSTQNYGYTF; DNA: TGTGCCAGCAGCTCCACACAGAACTATGGCTACACCTTC
D: TRBD2; J: TRBJ2-7; V: TRBV11-2; size: NA; CDR3: CASSSLAGPSVEQYF; DNA: TGTGCCAGCAGCTCTTTAGCGGGACCCTCTGTCGAGCAGTACTTC
D: TRBD2; J: TRBJ2-1; V: TRBV10-3; size: NA; CDR3: CATKQLAGDRNEQFF; DNA: TGTGCCACGAAGCAGCTAGCGGGAGATCGTAATGAGCAGTTCTTC
D: TRBD1; J: TRBJ1-1; V: TRBV4-2; size: NA; CDR3: CASSPDRGLGKNTEAFF; DNA: TGTGCCAGCAGCCCGGACAGGGGGCTGGGGAAGAACACTGAAGCTTTCTTT
D: TRBD2; J: TRBJ2-1; V: TRBV6-1; size: NA; CDR3: CASIPAGGIRNEQFF; DNA: TGTGCCAGCATTCCAGCGGGGGGCATTCGGAATGAGCAGTTCTTC
D: TRBD2; J: TRBJ2-1; V: TRBV15; size: NA; CDR3: CATSRDLAGDNEQFF; DNA: TGTGCCACCAGCAGAGATCTAGCGGGAGACAATGAGCAGTTCTTC
D: TRBD2; J: TRBJ2-1; V: TRBV11-3; size: NA; CDR3: CASSFGLAGGLRNEQFF; DNA: TGTGCCAGCAGCTTTGGCCTAGCGGGAGGGTTAAGGAATGAGCAGTTCTTC
D: TRBD2; J: TRBJ2-3; V: TRBV7-8; size: NA; CDR3: CASSRKETSGSVIGTDTQYF; DNA: TGTGCCAGCAGCCGAAAGGAAACTAGCGGGAGTGTTATTGGCACAGATACGCAGTATTTT
D: NA; J: TRBJ2-7; V: TRBV28; size: NA; CDR3: CASSLVAALYEQYF; DNA: TGTGCCAGCAGTTTAGTAGCGGCCCTCTACGAGCAGTACTTC
D: TRBD2; J: TRBJ2-7; V: TRBV7-3; size: NA; CDR3: CASSLEAGGPQEQYF; DNA: TGTGCCAGCAGCTTAGAGGCGGGAGGGCCTCAGGAGCAGTACTTC
D: NA; J: TRBJ2-1; V: TRBV7-3; size: NA; CDR3: CASSPPRPRGDEQFF; DNA: TGTGCCAGCAGCCCCCCCCGGCCCCGAGGTGATGAGCAGTTCTTC
D: TRBD1; J: TRBJ1-5; V: TRBV28; size: NA; CDR3: CASNTGVPYSNQPQHF; DNA: TGTGCCAGCAACACAGGGGTCCCGTATAGCAATCAGCCCCAGCATTTT
D: NA; J: TRBJ2-7; V: TRBV6-1; size: medium-sized; CDR3: CASSEQLEGSYEQYF; DNA: TGTGCCAGCAGTGAACAACTTGAGGGCTCCTACGAGCAGTACTTC
D: TRBD2; J: TRBJ2-1; V: TRBV9; size: NA; CDR3: CASSAWSGLAGDNEQFF; DNA: TGTGCCAGCAGCGCGTGGTCGGGACTAGCGGGTGACAATGAGCAGTTCTTC
D: TRBD2; J: TRBJ2-7; V: TRBV28; size: NA; CDR3: CASTGGPLREQYF; DNA: TGTGCCAGCACGGGAGGGCCCCTACGCGAGCAGTACTTC
D: TRBD1; J: TRBJ2-1; V: TRBV6-5; size: NA; CDR3: CASSWDRGPGNEQFF; DNA: TGTGCCAGCAGTTGGGACAGGGGGCCGGGAAATGAGCAGTTCTTC
D: NA; J: TRBJ2-5; V: TRBV4-1; size: NA; CDR3: CASSQTVPETQYF; DNA: TGCGCCAGCAGCCAAACAGTCCCCGAGACCCAGTACTTC
D: NA; J: TRBJ2-7; V: TRBV28; size: NA; CDR3: CASSSEGGGRSSYEQYF; DNA: TGTGCCAGCAGTTCCGAAGGTGGAGGGCGCAGCTCCTACGAGCAGTACTTC
D: TRBD2; J: TRBJ2-1; V: TRBV9; size: NA; CDR3: CASSGVRGRDHEQFF; DNA: TGTGCCAGCAGCGGAGTTCGCGGGAGGGACCATGAGCAGTTCTTC
D: NA; J: TRBJ1-1; V: TRBV10-3; size: once; CDR3: CAISDARGALGLNTEAFF; DNA: TGTGCCATCAGTGACGCACGGGGGGCGTTGGGGCTTAACACTGAAGCTTTCTTT
D: TRBD2; J: TRBJ2-2; V: TRBV7-3; size: NA; CDR3: CASSPSIIAGRVNKLFF; DNA: TGTGCCAGCAGCCCTTCCATAATAGCGGGGAGGGTCAACAAGCTGTTTTTT
D: TRBD1; J: TRBJ2-1; V: TRBV6-5; size: NA; CDR3: CASSHDRGNEQFF; DNA: TGTGCCAGCAGTCACGACAGGGGCAATGAGCAGTTCTTC
D: NA; J: TRBJ1-1; V: TRBV28; size: NA; CDR3: CASSAGGGGYGAFF; DNA: TGTGCCAGCAGTGCTGGTGGGGGGGGCTACGGAGCTTTCTTT
D: NA; J: TRBJ1-2; V: TRBV7-8; size: NA; CDR3: CASSSGLHYGYTF; DNA: TGTGCCAGCAGCTCGGGACTCCACTATGGCTACACCTTC
D: NA; J: TRBJ1-1; V: TRBV7-9; size: once; CDR3: CASSPARGAFTEAFF; DNA: TGTGCCAGCAGCCCCGCCCGGGGTGCGTTCACTGAAGCTTTCTTT
D: NA; J: TRBJ1-3; V: TRBV9; size: NA; CDR3: CACSKGPSSGNTIYF; DNA: TGTGCCTGCAGCAAGGGGCCTTCCTCTGGAAACACCATATATTTT
D: TRBD2; J: TRBJ2-7; V: TRBV7-9; size: few; CDR3: CASSLVRGLAVYEQYF; DNA: TGTGCCAGCAGCTTAGTTCGAGGACTAGCGGTTTACGAGCAGTACTTC
D: TRBD1; J: TRBJ1-4; V: TRBV19; size: NA; CDR3: CASSTRRAGGNEKLFF; DNA: TGTGCCAGTAGTACACGCCGCGCAGGGGGGAATGAAAAACTGTTTTTT
D: TRBD1; J: TRBJ2-7; V: TRBV19; size: NA; CDR3: CASSPGTASYEQYF; DNA: TGTGCCAGTAGTCCCGGGACAGCTTCCTACGAGCAGTACTTC
D: NA; J: TRBJ1-1; V: TRBV6-4; size: NA; CDR3: CASSEHHTFLQGPNTEAFF; DNA: TGTGCCAGCAGTGAACATCACACATTCTTACAGGGACCGAACACTGAAGCTTTCTTT
D: TRBD1; J: TRBJ2-7; V: TRBV9; size: once; CDR3: CARDRGPGGYEQYF; DNA: TGTGCCAGGGATCGTGGCCCAGGGGGCTACGAGCAGTACTTC
D: NA; J: TRBJ2-1; V: TRBV6-6; size: NA; CDR3: CASSYLGNEQFF; DNA: TGTGCCAGCAGTTACCTCGGCAATGAGCAGTTCTTC
D: NA; J: TRBJ1-2; V: TRBV28; size: NA; CDR3: CASRSRGGANYGYTF; DNA: TGTGCCAGCAGAAGTAGGGGAGGCGCTAACTATGGCTACACCTTC
D: TRBD1; J: TRBJ2-4; V: TRBV5-4; size: NA; CDR3: CASSLGDRGGRDIQYF; DNA: TGTGCCAGCAGCCTCGGGGACAGGGGCGGGCGGGACATTCAGTACTTC
D: NA; J: TRBJ1-5; V: TRBV4-1; size: NA; CDR3: CASSQESFLGNQPQHF; DNA: TGCGCCAGCAGCCAAGAAAGCTTCCTAGGCAATCAGCCCCAGCATTTT
D: NA; J: TRBJ2-7; V: TRBV11-3; size: NA; CDR3: CASSLAGEYEQYF; DNA: TGTGCCAGCAGCTTAGCGGGAGAGTACGAGCAGTACTTC
D: NA; J: TRBJ2-1; V: TRBV19; size: NA; CDR3: CASSIIEGDEQFF; DNA: TGTGCCAGTAGTATAATAGAAGGGGATGAGCAGTTCTTC
D: TRBD1; J: TRBJ1-4; V: TRBV28; size: NA; CDR3: CASSTPQGRREKLFF; DNA: TGTGCCAGCAGTACCCCACAGGGGAGGCGTGAAAAACTGTTTTTT
D: NA; J: TRBJ2-7; V: TRBV20-1; size: NA; CDR3: CSARRGYEQYF; DNA: TGCAGTGCTAGAAGGGGCTACGAGCAGTACTTC
D: NA; J: TRBJ1-5; V: TRBV7-2; size: NA; CDR3: CASSLVRFNQPQHF; DNA: TGTGCCAGCAGCTTAGTACGGTTCAATCAGCCCCAGCATTTT
D: TRBD2; J: TRBJ2-7; V: TRBV19; size: NA; CDR3: CAAASGNAREQYF; DNA: TGTGCCGCAGCTAGCGGGAATGCGCGGGAGCAGTACTTC
D: TRBD2; J: TRBJ2-7; V: TRBV7-2; size: NA; CDR3: CASSHTLAGVSRYEQYF; DNA: TGTGCCAGCAGCCACACCTTAGCGGGAGTATCACGATACGAGCAGTACTTC
D: TRBD1; J: TRBJ1-4; V: TRBV7-6; size: once; CDR3: CASSLGPGGSEKLFF; DNA: TGTGCCAGCAGCTTAGGTCCAGGGGGGAGTGAAAAACTGTTTTTT
D: NA; J: TRBJ2-7; V: TRBV19; size: NA; CDR3: CASSYRDTSYEQYF; DNA: TGTGCCAGTAGCTACCGGGACACGTCCTACGAGCAGTACTTC
D: NA; J: TRBJ2-1; V: TRBV4-1; size: NA; CDR3: CASSQDSFPYNEQFF; DNA: TGCGCCAGCAGCCAAGATTCGTTCCCGTACAATGAGCAGTTCTTC
D: NA; J: TRBJ2-3; V: TRBV4-2; size: NA; CDR3: CASSQDYLDTQYF; DNA: TGTGCCAGCAGCCAAGACTATTTAGATACGCAGTATTTT
D: TRBD2; J: TRBJ2-2; V: TRBV7-6; size: NA; CDR3: CASSPTSGTSGRNTGELFF; DNA: TGTGCCAGCAGCCCAACGAGTGGGACTAGCGGGAGGAACACCGGGGAGCTGTTTTTT
D: TRBD1; J: TRBJ1-4; V: TRBV30; size: NA; CDR3: CAWSLTGGKEKLFF; DNA: TGTGCCTGGAGTTTAACAGGGGGGAAGGAAAAACTGTTTTTT
D: NA; J: TRBJ1-2; V: TRBV6-4; size: NA; CDR3: CASSSTLTEAYYGYTF; DNA: TGTGCCAGCTCTTCCACGCTGACGGAGGCCTACTATGGCTACACCTTC
D: TRBD2; J: TRBJ2-5; V: TRBV28; size: NA; CDR3: CASSLGGASGRETQYF; DNA: TGTGCCAGCAGTTTAGGGGGGGCTAGCGGGAGGGAGACCCAGTACTTC
D: TRBD2; J: TRBJ2-1; V: TRBV4-3; size: NA; CDR3: CASSQDGRAYNEQFF; DNA: TGCGCCAGCAGCCAGGACGGGAGGGCCTACAATGAGCAGTTCTTC
D: NA; J: TRBJ1-2; V: TRBV27; size: NA; CDR3: CASSLTDTDLYGYTF; DNA: TGTGCCAGCAGTTTAACGGACACGGATCTCTATGGCTACACCTTC
D: NA; J: TRBJ1-1; V: TRBV28; size: once; CDR3: CASSLVGRGIATEAFF; DNA: TGTGCCAGCAGTTTGGTTGGGAGGGGAATTGCCACTGAAGCTTTCTTT
D: NA; J: TRBJ1-5; V: TRBV28; size: NA; CDR3: CASSRTQGTLDQPQHF; DNA: TGTGCCAGCAGCCGAACACAGGGAACGTTAGATCAGCCCCAGCATTTT
D: TRBD2; J: TRBJ2-3; V: TRBV19; size: NA; CDR3: CASRTSGSDTQYF; DNA: TGTGCCAGTAGGACTAGCGGGAGCGATACGCAGTATTTT
D: TRBD1; J: TRBJ1-2; V: TRBV18; size: NA; CDR3: CASSPGTGEYGYTF; DNA: TGTGCCAGCTCACCAGGGACAGGGGAATATGGCTACACCTTC
D: NA; J: TRBJ2-1; V: TRBV2; size: NA; CDR3: CASGRTAYNEQFF; DNA: TGTGCCAGCGGGAGGACCGCTTACAATGAGCAGTTCTTC